The 30 T cell receptor beta chains below come from one sample, sequenced in a study of T cell responses to AZD1222 COVID-19 vaccine. Libraries were prepared by immunoSEQ multiplex PCR; TCRdb keeps only in-frame clonotypes and omits some of them. The sample records 150,000 to 250,000 clones, roughly 92% being singletons. This material consisted of peripheral blood, taken 28 days after the second AZD1222 dose. These receptors all come from an adult who received the AZD1222 COVID-19 vaccine.

The chain is built from TRBV2 and TRBJ2-1; 9 bases align to TRBD2. CDR1 and CDR2 from the germline V gene are SNHLY and FYNNEI. CDR3 size: 21 residues. V lost 2 bases, J lost 0 bases, and 17 bases stayed unmatched. DNA for the CDR3: TGTGCCAGCAGTGAATGGGAAGCCGGGACTAGCAGCCGTTCCTCCTACAATGAGCAGTTCTTC. Its protein product is CASSEWEAGTSSRSSYNEQFF.

The genes are TRBV21-1 and TRBJ1-1; the listed D gene, TRBD1, was not tested against the DNA. TRBV21-1 is a documented pseudogene. The CDR3 covers 18 residues. CDR3 sequence: CASSKVPNGTGGNTEAFF. The CDR3 nucleotides are TGTGCCAGCAGCAAAGTTCCCAATGGGACAGGGGGTAACACTGAAGCTTTCTTT.

This CDR3 reads CAWSFGGAYEQYF. Here the CDR3 DNA reads TGTGCCTGGAGTTTCGGCGGCGCCTACGAGCAGTACTTC. This chain joins TRBV30 and TRBJ2-7, with D uncertain. V was shortened by 2 bases and J by 2 bases, with 10 bases between the two germline ends. The CDR3 totals 13 residues. Germline V gives CDR1 GTSNPN, CDR2 SVGIG (reference sequence).

CDR3 sequence reads: CASSQDYGYEQYF. CDR3 nucleotide sequence: TGCGCCAGCAGCCAAGATTACGGCTACGAGCAGTACTTC. The chain combines TRBV4-3 with TRBJ2-7; D is ambiguous. The CDR3 is made up of 13 amino acids. Germline V gene data show CDR1 as LGHNA and CDR2 as YSLEER. Trimming took 0 bases from V and 3 from J, leaving 6 bases between them.

The J gene is TRBJ1-1, the V gene TRBV3-1 (or the pseudogene TRBV3-2); D gene unclear. CDR3 length: 11 residues. Trimming left V 4 bases short and J 6 bases short, with 6 bases between. The V gene's germline CDR1 is LGHDT and CDR2 YNNKEL (reference sequence). CDR3 in amino acids: CASSRGPEAFF. The CDR3 coding sequence is TGTGCCAGCAGCCGGGGTCCTGAAGCTTTCTTT.

This chain uses TRBV12-3 or TRBV12-4 with TRBJ2-5; D gene unclear. CDR3 length: 13 residues. Trimming left V 2 bases short and J 5 bases short, with 9 bases between. The CDR3 nucleotides are TGTGCCAGCAGTTTACGGGCAGAGGAGACCCAGTACTTC. Amino acids: CASSLRAEETQYF.

The chain is built from TRBV5-1 and TRBJ2-1, with D unclear. The germline V gene has CDR1 SGHRS and CDR2 YFSETQ. The CDR3 is 13 residues long. Trimming removed 5 bases at V and 2 bases at J, with 8 bases between. The CDR3 DNA is TGCGCCAGCAGACAGACCACCTACAATGAGCAGTTCTTC. Its translation: CASRQTTYNEQFF.

This clone was seen just once. This sample includes further DNA sequences coding for the same CDR3. The chain employs TRBV7-9 and TRBJ1-5; D is undetermined. This CDR3 has 13 residues. Trimming shortened V by 3 bases and J by 4 bases, and 7 bases separated the two germline ends. From germline, CDR1 is SEHNR and CDR2 FQNEAQ (reference sequence). The CDR3, as DNA: TGTGCCAGCAGCTTGGACCGGAATCAGCCCCAGCATTTT. Protein sequence: CASSLDRNQPQHF. The full variable domain, in which reference TRBV7-9 and TRBJ1-5 provide the parts outside the CDR3, is DTGVSQNPRHKITKRGQNVTFRCDPISEHNRLYWYRQTLGQGPEFLTYFQNEAQLEKSRLLSDRFSAERPKGSFSTLEIQRTEQGDSAMYLCASSLDRNQPQHFGDGTRLSIL.

This clone was seen a single time. The chain uses TRBV10-3 and TRBJ1-5; no reliable D call. This CDR3 is built from 16 residues. Germline V lookup: CDR1 ENHRY, CDR2 SYGVKD. With 0 bases removed from V and 6 bases from J, the gap between germline ends came to 15 bases. Here the CDR3 reads CAISESEGQWGQPQHF. In DNA form, the CDR3 reads TGTGCCATCAGTGAGTCGGAGGGCCAATGGGGTCAGCCCCAGCATTTT.

This rearrangement joins TRBV28 to TRBJ2-1; D possibly corresponds to TRBD2 (5 bases). The CDR3 sequence is 13 residues long. V gave up 8 bases and J gave up 2 bases, with 10 bases separating them. Germline CDR1 reads MDHEN; CDR2 reads SYDVKM. DNA for the CDR3: TGTGCCAGCGAGAGAGGGACCTACAATGAGCAGTTCTTC. Amino acids: CASERGTYNEQFF.

The V gene is TRBV7-9, the J gene TRBJ1-2; D call uncertain. Germline assignment: CDR1 SEHNR and CDR2 FQNEAQ (reference sequence). Deletions cut 2 bases from V and 2 bases from J, with 12 bases between. There are 15 residues in the CDR3. The CDR3 here is CASSLFRGQNYGYTF. Written as DNA, the CDR3 is TGTGCCAGCAGCTTATTCAGAGGCCAGAACTATGGCTACACCTTC.

The genes are TRBV9 and TRBJ1-3; 11 bases align to TRBD1. This CDR3 has 16 amino acids. Losses at the gene ends were 3 bases for V and 2 bases for J; bases not matched to a gene: 4. Per the germline V gene, CDR1 is SGDLS and CDR2 is YYNGEE. This chain's CDR3 is CASSASGQGAGNTIYF. CDR3 DNA sequence: TGTGCCAGCAGCGCATCGGGACAGGGGGCTGGAAACACCATATATTTT.

The chain is built from TRBV6-2 or TRBV6-3 and TRBJ1-1; 9 bases are a match to TRBD1. The CDR3 runs 16 residues. Germline CDR1 reads MNHEY; CDR2 reads SVGEGT. Germline trimming cut 4 bases from V and 5 bases from J; bases unmatched to any gene: 11. In DNA, the CDR3 is TGTGCCAGCAGTTCGGACAGGGGCCGACTCGGGACTGAAGCTTTCTTT. Translated: CASSSDRGRLGTEAFF.

CDR3 coding DNA: TGTGCCAGCAGCCAAGAAGTGATAGGCTATTACTCTGGGGCCAACGTCCTGACTTTC. The encoded protein is CASSQEVIGYYSGANVLTF. The V and J genes are TRBV3-1 (or the pseudogene TRBV3-2) and TRBJ2-6; no reliable D call. Germline assignment: CDR1 LGHDT and CDR2 YNNKEL (reference sequence). V lost 0 bases and J 0 bases, leaving 15 bases between the germline ends. The CDR3 has 19 residues.

V gene TRBV18 combines with J gene TRBJ1-1, with TRBD1 matching over 7 bases. The CDR3 length is 17 residues. The J segment lost 1 base and the V segment lost 6 bases, leaving 14 bases of the junction unmatched. Germline assignment: CDR1 KGHSH and CDR2 LQKENI. CDR3 sequence: CASSPGATGRGNTEAFF. CDR3 bases: TGTGCCAGCTCCCCCGGGGCGACAGGGCGGGGGAACACTGAAGCTTTCTTT.

V and J are TRBV6-2 or TRBV6-3 and TRBJ1-4; D remains ambiguous. In germline, CDR1 is MNHEY, CDR2 SVGEGT. V lost 6 bases, J lost 3 bases, and 8 bases lay in between. The CDR3 has 13 amino acids. The DNA for the CDR3 is TGTGCCAGCAGCCCTAGGCCTAATGAAAAACTGTTTTTT. Protein sequence: CASSPRPNEKLFF.

The chain has TRBV9 and TRBJ2-7; D remains ambiguous. The CDR3 runs to 14 residues. The V end was cut by 0 bases, the J end by 0 bases, with 7 bases between. The V gene's germline CDR1 is SGDLS and CDR2 YYNGEE. Here the CDR3 reads CASSVGVDSYEQYF. The CDR3 DNA reads as TGTGCCAGCAGCGTAGGGGTTGACTCCTACGAGCAGTACTTC.

The J gene is TRBJ1-1, the V gene TRBV6-5; D is ambiguous. V was trimmed by 6 bases and J by 2 bases, leaving 13 bases between them. The length of the CDR3 is 14 residues. Per the germline V gene, CDR1 is MNHEY and CDR2 is SVGAGI. This chain's CDR3 is CASSPWGTNTEAFF. The CDR3 nucleotides are TGTGCCAGCAGCCCATGGGGTACCAACACTGAAGCTTTCTTT.

The V gene is TRBV28, the J gene TRBJ2-1, with 10 bases identical to TRBD2. The ends lost 2 bases at V and 6 bases at J; junction bases unmatched: 10. The CDR3 runs 17 residues. Germline V lookup: CDR1 MDHEN, CDR2 SYDVKM. The DNA of the CDR3 is TGTGCCAGCAGTTTAGGCGTCCTAGCGGGGGCAATCAATGAGCAGTTCTTC. Protein: CASSLGVLAGAINEQFF.

The chain has TRBV3-1 (or the pseudogene TRBV3-2) and TRBJ2-5; D ambiguous. The ends were cut back, 0 bases at V and 7 bases at J, with 6 bases in the middle. This CDR3 region has 12 residues. Germline CDR1 is LGHDT and CDR2 is YNNKEL (reference sequence). As DNA, the CDR3 is TGTGCCAGCAGCCAAGAACTGCGGACCCAGTACTTC. Translating it yields CASSQELRTQYF.

The chain uses TRBV7-2 and TRBJ2-7; the D is unclear. This CDR3 is built from 13 residues. Germline CDR1 is SGHTA and CDR2 is FQGNSA. Between the trimmed V and J ends, which lost 5 bases and 3 bases, there was a span of 11 bases. CDR3 region: CASSALSHYEQYF. CDR3 DNA: TGTGCCAGCAGCGCCCTAAGCCACTACGAGCAGTACTTC.

The J gene is TRBJ1-2, the V gene TRBV5-1; possible D gene TRBD1, 5 bases. Trimming removed 4 bases at V and 2 bases at J, with 12 bases between. CDR1 SGHRS and CDR2 YFSETQ come from the germline V gene. The CDR3 spans 14 residues. The CDR3 reads CASSNSRGNYGYTF. CDR3 bases: TGCGCCAGCAGCAACTCCCGGGGGAACTATGGCTACACCTTC.

This clone came up once. This rearrangement joins TRBV4-3 to TRBJ1-6; 7 bases align to TRBD1. CDR1 and CDR2 from the germline V gene are LGHNA and YSLEER. V lost 2 bases, J lost 7 bases, and 11 bases stayed unmatched. The CDR3 extends over 17 amino acids. The CDR3 protein is CASSQRIGGAPNSPLHF. CDR3 sequence (DNA): TGCGCCAGCAGCCAACGGATAGGGGGCGCCCCAAATTCACCCCTCCACTTT.

The J gene is TRBJ2-2, the V gene TRBV9; weak D call: TRBD2 (6 bases). Trimming cost V 4 bases and J 0 bases, with 19 bases left between them. Germline-derived CDR1 and CDR2 are SGDLS and YYNGEE. CDR3 length: 18 residues. CDR3 protein: CASSPEGNRPSNTGELFF. In DNA form, the CDR3 reads TGTGCCAGCAGCCCGGAGGGGAACAGGCCATCGAACACCGGGGAGCTGTTTTTT.

The V gene is TRBV11-2, the J gene TRBJ2-1, with D unresolved. Germline CDR1 SGHAT, CDR2 FQNNGV. The CDR3 extends over 11 amino acids. The V gene lost 1 base and the J gene lost 8 bases, with 3 bases spanning the gap. The CDR3 region is CASSLGYEQFF. The CDR3 DNA reads TGTGCCAGCAGCTTAGGGTATGAGCAGTTCTTC.

The rearrangement joins TRBV5-1 to TRBJ1-2, with no clear D. V lost 0 bases and J 8 bases, leaving 20 bases between the germline ends. CDR3 length: 16 residues. In germline, CDR1 is SGHRS, CDR2 YFSETQ. DNA for the CDR3: TGCGCCAGCAGCTTGGCCGGGTCAGGAGGGTCCGGGGGCTACACCTTC. Its translation: CASSLAGSGGSGGYTF.

This chain links TRBV7-2 with TRBJ1-1; tentative D call: TRBD1 (5 bases). Germline V lookup: CDR1 SGHTA, CDR2 FQGNSA. Trimming shortened V by 5 bases and J by 4 bases, and 14 bases separated the two germline ends. The CDR3 has 14 residues. The CDR3 loop reads CASSLTGRSTEAFF. In DNA form, the CDR3 reads TGTGCCAGCAGCCTAACAGGCCGGAGCACTGAAGCTTTCTTT.

The rearrangement uses TRBV4-1 and TRBJ2-5; the D call may be TRBD1 or TRBD2 (5 bases each). The CDR3 consists of 17 residues. Germline CDR1 is MGHRA and CDR2 is YSYEKL. V shed 4 bases and J shed 4 bases, with 22 bases lying between them. CDR3 protein: CASSRRQNGGSGETQYF. The CDR3, as DNA: TGCGCCAGCAGCCGCCGCCAAAATGGGGGATCGGGAGAGACCCAGTACTTC.

This rearrangement joins TRBV11-3 to TRBJ2-5; D possibly corresponds to TRBD2 (5 bases). The germline gives CDR1 SGHNT, CDR2 YENEEA. The CDR3 contains 17 residues. V was trimmed by 1 base and J by 1 base, leaving 16 bases between them. The CDR3, as DNA: TGTGCCAGCAGCTTAGGAGGGCCGCGGCCCCTCCAAGAGACCCAGTACTTC. Translation: CASSLGGPRPLQETQYF.

This rearrangement joins TRBV27 to TRBJ1-1, with D perhaps matching TRBD1 (5 bases). V was pared by 3 bases and J by 6 bases, with 17 bases between. Germline V lookup: CDR1 MNHEY, CDR2 SMNVEV (reference sequence). The CDR3 has 15 amino acids. CDR3 nucleotides: TGTGCCAGCAGTTTTGTGGGACGGGGGAAATCTGAAGCTTTCTTT. This gives the protein CASSFVGRGKSEAFF.